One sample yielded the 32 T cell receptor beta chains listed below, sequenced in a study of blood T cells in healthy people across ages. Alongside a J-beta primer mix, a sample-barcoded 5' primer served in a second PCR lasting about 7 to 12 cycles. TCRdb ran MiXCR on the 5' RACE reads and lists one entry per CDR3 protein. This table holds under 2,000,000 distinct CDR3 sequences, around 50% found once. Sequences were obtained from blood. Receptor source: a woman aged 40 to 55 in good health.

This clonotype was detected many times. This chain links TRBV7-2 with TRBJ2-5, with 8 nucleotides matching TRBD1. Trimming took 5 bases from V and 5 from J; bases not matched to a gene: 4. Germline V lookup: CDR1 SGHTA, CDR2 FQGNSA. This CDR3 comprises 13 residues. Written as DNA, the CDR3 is TGTGCCAGCAGCCCAGACAGGGGTGAGACCCAGTACTTC. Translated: CASSPDRGETQYF.

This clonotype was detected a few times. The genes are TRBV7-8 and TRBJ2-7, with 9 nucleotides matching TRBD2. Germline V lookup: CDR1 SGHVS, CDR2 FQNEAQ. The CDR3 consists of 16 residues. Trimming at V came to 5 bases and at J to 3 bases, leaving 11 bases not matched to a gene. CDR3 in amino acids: CASSQISSGGNYEQYF. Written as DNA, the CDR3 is TGTGCCAGCAGCCAAATCTCCAGCGGGGGGAACTACGAGCAGTACTTC.

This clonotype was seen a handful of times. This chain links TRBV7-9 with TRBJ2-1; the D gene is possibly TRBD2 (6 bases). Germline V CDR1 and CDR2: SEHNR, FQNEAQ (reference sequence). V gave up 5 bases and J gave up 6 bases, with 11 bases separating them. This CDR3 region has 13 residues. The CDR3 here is CASSPGTFNEQFF. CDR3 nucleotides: TGTGCCAGCAGCCCTGGGACTTTCAATGAGCAGTTCTTC.

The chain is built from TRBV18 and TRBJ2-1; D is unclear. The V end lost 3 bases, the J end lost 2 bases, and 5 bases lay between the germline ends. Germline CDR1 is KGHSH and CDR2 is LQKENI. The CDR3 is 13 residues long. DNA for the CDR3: TGTGCCAGCTCACCCCAGACCTACAATGAGCAGTTCTTC. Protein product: CASSPQTYNEQFF.

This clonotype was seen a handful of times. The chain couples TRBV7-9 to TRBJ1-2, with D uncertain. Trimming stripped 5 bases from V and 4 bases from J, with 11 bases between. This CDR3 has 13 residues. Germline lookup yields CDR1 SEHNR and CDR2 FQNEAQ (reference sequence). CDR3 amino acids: CASSEGAGYGYTF. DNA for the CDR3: TGTGCCAGCAGCGAGGGAGCGGGCTATGGCTACACCTTC.

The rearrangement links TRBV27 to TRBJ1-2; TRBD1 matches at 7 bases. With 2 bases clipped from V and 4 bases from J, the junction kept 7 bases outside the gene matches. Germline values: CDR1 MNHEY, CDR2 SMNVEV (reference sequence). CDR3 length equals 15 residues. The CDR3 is CASSLVEGAVYGYTF. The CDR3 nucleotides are TGTGCCAGCAGTTTAGTTGAGGGGGCGGTCTATGGCTACACCTTC.

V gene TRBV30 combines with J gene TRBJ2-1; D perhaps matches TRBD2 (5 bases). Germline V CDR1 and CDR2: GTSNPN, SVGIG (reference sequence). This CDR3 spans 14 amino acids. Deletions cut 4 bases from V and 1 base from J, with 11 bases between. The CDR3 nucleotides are TGTGCCTGGATGGGAGAGAAGTCCTACAATGAGCAGTTCTTC. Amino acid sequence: CAWMGEKSYNEQFF.

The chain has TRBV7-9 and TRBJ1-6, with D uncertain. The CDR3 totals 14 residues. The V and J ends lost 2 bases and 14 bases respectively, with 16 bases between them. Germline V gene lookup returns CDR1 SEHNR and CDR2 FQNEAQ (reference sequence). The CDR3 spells CASSLTPDGMTLHF. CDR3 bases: TGTGCCAGCAGCTTAACTCCGGACGGGATGACCCTCCACTTT.

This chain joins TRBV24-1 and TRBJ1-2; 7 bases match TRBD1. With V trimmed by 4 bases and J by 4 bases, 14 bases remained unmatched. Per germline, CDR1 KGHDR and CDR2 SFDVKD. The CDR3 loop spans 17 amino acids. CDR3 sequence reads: CATSDNPRQGGSYGYTF. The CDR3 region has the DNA TGTGCCACCAGTGACAACCCTCGACAGGGAGGCAGCTATGGCTACACCTTC.

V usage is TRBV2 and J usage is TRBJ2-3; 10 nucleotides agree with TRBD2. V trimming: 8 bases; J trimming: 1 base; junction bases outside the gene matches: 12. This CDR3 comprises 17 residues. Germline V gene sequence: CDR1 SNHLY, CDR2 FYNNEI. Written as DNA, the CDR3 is TGTGCCAGCCTAAAGCGGGGGGGCCTGGGAGGCACAGATACGCAGTATTTT. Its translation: CASLKRGGLGGTDTQYF.

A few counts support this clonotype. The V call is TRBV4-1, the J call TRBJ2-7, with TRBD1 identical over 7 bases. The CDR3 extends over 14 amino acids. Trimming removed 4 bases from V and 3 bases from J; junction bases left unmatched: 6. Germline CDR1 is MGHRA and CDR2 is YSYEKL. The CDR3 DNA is TGCGCCAGCAGCCCCCCGGACAGGAACTACGAGCAGTACTTC. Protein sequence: CASSPPDRNYEQYF.

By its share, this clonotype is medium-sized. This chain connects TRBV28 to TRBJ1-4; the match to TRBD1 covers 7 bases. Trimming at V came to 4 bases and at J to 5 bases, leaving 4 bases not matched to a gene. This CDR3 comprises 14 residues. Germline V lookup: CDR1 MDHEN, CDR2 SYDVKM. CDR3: CASSSGQKNEKLFF. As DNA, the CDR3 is TGTGCCAGCAGTTCGGGACAGAAAAATGAAAAACTGTTTTTT. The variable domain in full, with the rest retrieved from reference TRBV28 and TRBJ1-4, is DVKVTQSSRYLVKRTGEKVFLECVQDMDHENMFWYRQDPGLGLRLIYFSYDVKMKEKGDIPEGYSVSREKKERFSLILESASTNQTSMYLCASSSGQKNEKLFFGSGTQLSVL.

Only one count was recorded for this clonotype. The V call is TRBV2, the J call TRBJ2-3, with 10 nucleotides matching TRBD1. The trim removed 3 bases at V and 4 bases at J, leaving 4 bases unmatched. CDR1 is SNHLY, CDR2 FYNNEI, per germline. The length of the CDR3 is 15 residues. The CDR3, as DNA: TGTGCCAGCAGTGAGACAGGGGGCGGTGCAGATACGCAGTATTTT. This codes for CASSETGGGADTQYF.

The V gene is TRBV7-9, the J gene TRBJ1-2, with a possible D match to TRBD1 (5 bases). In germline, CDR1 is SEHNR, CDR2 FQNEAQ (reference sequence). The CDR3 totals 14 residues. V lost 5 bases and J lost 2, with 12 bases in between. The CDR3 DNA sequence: TGTGCCAGCAGCGGGACCCTCAGAAACTATGGCTACACCTTC. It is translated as CASSGTLRNYGYTF.

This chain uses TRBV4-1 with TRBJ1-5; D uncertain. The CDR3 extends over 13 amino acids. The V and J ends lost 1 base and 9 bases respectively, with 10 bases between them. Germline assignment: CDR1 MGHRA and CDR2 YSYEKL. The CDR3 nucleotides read TGCGCCAGCAGCCAAGTTGGAGTCTCGCCCCAGCATTTT. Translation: CASSQVGVSPQHF.

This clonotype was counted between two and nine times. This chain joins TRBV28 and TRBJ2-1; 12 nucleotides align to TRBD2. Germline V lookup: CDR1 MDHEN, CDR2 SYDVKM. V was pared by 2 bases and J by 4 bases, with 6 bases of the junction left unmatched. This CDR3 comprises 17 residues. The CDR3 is CASSLPSGGAAYNEQFF. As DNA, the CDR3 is TGTGCCAGCAGTTTACCTAGCGGGGGGGCTGCTTACAATGAGCAGTTCTTC.

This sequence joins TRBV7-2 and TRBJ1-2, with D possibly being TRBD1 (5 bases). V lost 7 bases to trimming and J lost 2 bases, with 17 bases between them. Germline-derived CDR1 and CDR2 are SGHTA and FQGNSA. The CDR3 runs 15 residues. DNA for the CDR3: TGTGCCAGCACCATCCGGGACCGTGAAAACTATGGCTACACCTTC. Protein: CASTIRDRENYGYTF.

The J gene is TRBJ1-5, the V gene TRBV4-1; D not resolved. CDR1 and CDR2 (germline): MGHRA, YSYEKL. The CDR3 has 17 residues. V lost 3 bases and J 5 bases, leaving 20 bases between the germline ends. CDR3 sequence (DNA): TGCGCCAGCAGCCAGGGGAATGGAGGGCCAGGATATCAGCCCCAGCATTTT. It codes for CASSQGNGGPGYQPQHF.

CDR3 nucleotides: TGTGCCAGCAGGGGCGGGGGGCGGGTCCTGAATGAGCAGTTCTTC. Protein product: CASRGGGRVLNEQFF. The V gene is TRBV27, the J gene TRBJ2-1; 8 bases fit TRBD2. Per germline, CDR1 MNHEY and CDR2 SMNVEV (reference sequence). The CDR3 consists of 15 residues. Germline trimming cut 6 bases from V and 7 bases from J; bases unmatched to any gene: 11.

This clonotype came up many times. The CDR3 region has the DNA TGCAGCGCAACGGATACGGGTGTATCCTACGAGCAGTACTTC. Encoded protein: CSATDTGVSYEQYF. The genes are TRBV29-1 and TRBJ2-7; D is uncertain. The germline V gene encodes CDR1 SQVTM and CDR2 ANQGSEA. V was cut by 7 bases and J by 1 base, with 17 bases left in between. The CDR3 has 14 amino acids.

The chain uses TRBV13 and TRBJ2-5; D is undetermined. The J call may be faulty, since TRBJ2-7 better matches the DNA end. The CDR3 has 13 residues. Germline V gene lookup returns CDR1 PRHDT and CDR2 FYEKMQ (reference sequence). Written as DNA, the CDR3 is TGTGCCAGCAGCTCGACTCTTTGGCACGAGCAGTACTTC. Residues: CASSSTLWHEQYF.

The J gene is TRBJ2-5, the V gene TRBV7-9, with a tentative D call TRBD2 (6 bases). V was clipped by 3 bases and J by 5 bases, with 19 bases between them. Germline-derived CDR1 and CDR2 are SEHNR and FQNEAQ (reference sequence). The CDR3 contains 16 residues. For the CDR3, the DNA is TGTGCCAGCAGCTTTTTGGCTAGCGAAACGGGGGAGACCCAGTACTTC. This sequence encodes CASSFLASETGETQYF.

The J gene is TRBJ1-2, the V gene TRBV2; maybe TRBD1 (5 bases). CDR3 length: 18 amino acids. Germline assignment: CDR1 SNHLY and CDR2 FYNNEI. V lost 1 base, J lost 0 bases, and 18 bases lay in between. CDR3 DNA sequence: TGTGCCAGCAGTGAAGTCGGGAGGTTAAGGGGTCCTAACTATGGCTACACCTTC. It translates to CASSEVGRLRGPNYGYTF.

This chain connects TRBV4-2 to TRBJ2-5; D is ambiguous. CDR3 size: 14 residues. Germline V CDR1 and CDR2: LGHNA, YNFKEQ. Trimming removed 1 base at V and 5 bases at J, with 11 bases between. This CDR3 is CASSQALGAETQYF. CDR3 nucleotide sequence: TGTGCCAGCAGCCAAGCACTGGGCGCCGAGACCCAGTACTTC.

The CDR3 here is CASRPVQSSYNEQFF. In DNA form, the CDR3 reads TGTGCCAGCAGACCCGTACAGAGCTCCTACAATGAGCAGTTCTTC. The V and J genes are TRBV6-6 and TRBJ2-1; no reliable D call. There are 15 residues in the CDR3. Germline CDR1 and CDR2: MNHNY and SVGAGI (reference sequence). Trimming took off 6 bases at V and 0 bases at J, with 12 bases between the two ends.

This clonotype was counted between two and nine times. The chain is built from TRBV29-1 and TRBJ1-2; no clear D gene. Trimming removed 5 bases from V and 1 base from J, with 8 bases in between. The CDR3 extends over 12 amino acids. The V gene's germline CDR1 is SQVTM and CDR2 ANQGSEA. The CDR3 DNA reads TGCAGCGTTCCGGACTTTAACTATGGCTACACCTTC. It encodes CSVPDFNYGYTF.

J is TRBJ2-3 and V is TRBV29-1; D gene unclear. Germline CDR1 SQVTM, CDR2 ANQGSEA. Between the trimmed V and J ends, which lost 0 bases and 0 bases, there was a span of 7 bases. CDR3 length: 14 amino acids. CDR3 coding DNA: TGCAGCGTTGAAGAAGGCAGGAGCACAGATACGCAGTATTTT. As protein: CSVEEGRSTDTQYF.

For the CDR3, the DNA is TGCGCCAGCAGCCAAGATAGGGGGGAGTTACCTGAAGCTTTCTTT. This codes for CASSQDRGELPEAFF. V gene TRBV4-3 combines with J gene TRBJ1-1, with D perhaps matching TRBD1 (6 bases). V was cut by 0 bases and J by 6 bases, with 14 bases left in between. The CDR3 is 15 amino acids. Germline assignment: CDR1 LGHNA and CDR2 YSLEER.

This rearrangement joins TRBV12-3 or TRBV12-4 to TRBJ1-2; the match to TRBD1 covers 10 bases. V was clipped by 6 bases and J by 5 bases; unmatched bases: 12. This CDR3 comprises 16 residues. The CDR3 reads CASSTGTGVRFYGYTF. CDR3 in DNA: TGTGCCAGCAGCACCGGGACAGGGGTCCGCTTTTATGGCTACACCTTC.

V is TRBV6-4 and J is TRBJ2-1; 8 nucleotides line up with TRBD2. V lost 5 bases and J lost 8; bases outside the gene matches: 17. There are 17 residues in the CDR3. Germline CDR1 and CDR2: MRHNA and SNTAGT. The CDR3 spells CASSRDPSGLADHEQFF. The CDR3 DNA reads TGTGCCAGCAGTCGGGACCCCTCCGGACTAGCAGACCATGAGCAGTTCTTC.

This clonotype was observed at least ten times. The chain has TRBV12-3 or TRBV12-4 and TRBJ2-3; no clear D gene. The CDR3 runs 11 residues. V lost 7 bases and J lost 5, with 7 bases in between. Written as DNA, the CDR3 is TGTGCCAGCATGAGGATAGATACGCAGTATTTT. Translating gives CASMRIDTQYF.

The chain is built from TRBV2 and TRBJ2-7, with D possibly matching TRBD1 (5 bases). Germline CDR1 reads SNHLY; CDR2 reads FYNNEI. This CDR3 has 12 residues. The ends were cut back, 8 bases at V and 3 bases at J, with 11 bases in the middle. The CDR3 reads CASLLTVYEQYF. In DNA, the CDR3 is TGTGCCAGCTTGCTGACAGTCTACGAGCAGTACTTC.